Listed here is a single T cell receptor (beta chain). The sample comes from a study of blood T cell repertoires in COVID-19. Study background: Whether acute or convalescent, the COVID-19 samples came from the United States, Italy and Spain. The analysed material was cDNA or gDNA that came from T cells, B-cell-depleted T cells, or PBMCs.

As processed by the authors: Researchers report that nucleated cell counts were estimated from reference gene primer amplification. Libraries were prepared by immunoSEQ multiplex PCR; TCRdb keeps only in-frame clonotypes and omits some of them. D and trimming were read from the DNA, whereas the V and J calls and clone size are those reported in that table. The repertoire holds about 86,000 clones, with approximately 83% as singletons. Germline CDR1 reads LGHDT; CDR2 reads YNNKEL (reference sequence). Trimming removed 6 bases at V and 7 bases at J, with 10 bases between. CDR3 length: 13 residues. This receptor was taken from a woman aged 80 or older with active or convalescent COVID-19. The chain carries TRBV3-1 (or the pseudogene TRBV3-2) and TRBJ1-6; D is perhaps TRBD1 (6 bases). The source material was peripheral blood. CDR3: CASRGTSNSPLHF. CDR3 sequence (DNA): TGTGCCAGCAGAGGGACATCGAATTCACCCCTCCACTTT.